Listed below are T cell receptor beta chains from one sample, sequenced in a study of radiotherapy plus CTLA-4 blockade in lung cancer. Assay used: immunoSEQ multiplex PCR; TCRdb lists only in-frame clones, some missing. The sample shows more than 55,000 clones, 77% of them seen only once. The specimen comprised peripheral blood, sampled from a patient treated with radiotherapy plus ipilimumab. These receptors came from a human donor with non-small cell lung cancer who had a partial response to radiotherapy plus ipilimumab. Both conserved end residues are part of each CDR3. The order of the fields is clone size, V gene, J gene, D gene, CDR3 DNA, CDR3 protein. A D gene is named only where the DNA matches it firmly. Clone size, where shown, is once, few, many, or a class for clones that have expanded.

abundance: NA
v_gene: TRBV6-4
j_gene: TRBJ1-5
d_gene: TRBD1
CDR3nt: TGTGCCAGGGACAGGGGAGGGAATCAGCCCCAGCATTTT
CDR3aa: CARDRGGNQPQHF

abundance: NA
v_gene: TRBV6-1
j_gene: TRBJ2-7
d_gene: NA
CDR3nt: TGTGCCAGCAGTGAAGCCCAAGGGGGGGGTTACGAGCAGTACTTC
CDR3aa: CASSEAQGGGYEQYF

abundance: NA
v_gene: TRBV5-1
j_gene: TRBJ2-5
d_gene: NA
CDR3nt: TGCGCCAGCAGCGATCCGACTAACCCACGCCCTGAGACCCAGTACTTC
CDR3aa: CASSDPTNPRPETQYF

abundance: NA
v_gene: TRBV5-4
j_gene: TRBJ1-6
d_gene: NA
CDR3nt: TGTGCCAGCAGCCAACTGAGGGGGATTGGTAATTCACCCCTCCACTTT
CDR3aa: CASSQLRGIGNSPLHF

abundance: NA
v_gene: TRBV9
j_gene: TRBJ2-7
d_gene: TRBD1
CDR3nt: TGTGCCAGCAGCGTAGACCCAGGGGGAAACTACGAGCAGTACTTC
CDR3aa: CASSVDPGGNYEQYF

abundance: NA
v_gene: TRBV11-2
j_gene: TRBJ2-7
d_gene: TRBD1
CDR3nt: TGTGCCAGCAGCTTCGGACAGGCCTACGAGCAGTACTTC
CDR3aa: CASSFGQAYEQYF

abundance: once
v_gene: TRBV7-8
j_gene: TRBJ1-2
d_gene: NA
CDR3nt: TGTGCCAGCAGCTTGGACAGTCTTAACTATGGCTACACCTTC
CDR3aa: CASSLDSLNYGYTF

abundance: NA
v_gene: TRBV28
j_gene: TRBJ2-4
d_gene: NA
CDR3nt: TGTGCCAGCAGCAGTTTATTGGCAGAAGCCAAAAACATTCAGTACTTC
CDR3aa: CASSSLLAEAKNIQYF

abundance: NA
v_gene: TRBV13
j_gene: TRBJ2-4
d_gene: NA
CDR3nt: TGTGCCAGCAGCGTCAGGGAACTAGCCAAAAACATTCAGTACTTC
CDR3aa: CASSVRELAKNIQYF

abundance: NA
v_gene: TRBV6-4
j_gene: TRBJ2-5
d_gene: NA
CDR3nt: TGTGCCAGCAGTAGGACACCCCAAGAGACCCAGTACTTC
CDR3aa: CASSRTPQETQYF

abundance: NA
v_gene: TRBV9
j_gene: TRBJ1-3
d_gene: TRBD1
CDR3nt: TGTGCCAGCAGCTTCCTGGACAGGGAATACACCATATATTTT
CDR3aa: CASSFLDREYTIYF

abundance: once
v_gene: TRBV6-5
j_gene: TRBJ2-7
d_gene: NA
CDR3nt: TGTGCCAGCAGTTACCAGGGGTTACAGTACTTC
CDR3aa: CASSYQGLQYF

abundance: NA
v_gene: TRBV5-4
j_gene: TRBJ1-1
d_gene: NA
CDR3nt: TGTGCCAGCAGCTCCGTCACTGAAGCTTTCTTT
CDR3aa: CASSSVTEAFF

abundance: NA
v_gene: TRBV2
j_gene: TRBJ2-6
d_gene: TRBD1
CDR3nt: TGTGCCAGCAAAGACCCGAGACAGGGGGTAGGCTCTGGGGCCAACGTCCTGACTTTC
CDR3aa: CASKDPRQGVGSGANVLTF